Sequencing of this T cell receptor beta chain was carried out in a study of T cells in Graves' hyperthyroidism and ophthalmopathy. Uncontrolled infection, other autoimmune disease, pregnancy and lactation each barred patients from inclusion. PBMCs were collected from an approximately 10 ml volume of fresh peripheral blood. The CDR3 loop spans 13 amino acids. V was clipped by 1 base and J by 8 bases, with 11 bases between them. Amplified regions were TCR beta CDR3 sequences from RNA transcripts. A first-round RT-PCR of the TCR CDR3 used the HTBI primer set. A single record per CDR3 protein comes from TCRdb applying MiXCR to the multiplex PCR reads. The table shows over 250,000 distinct CDR3 sequences, with roughly 13% occurring only once. In its sample, this clonotype was seen many times.

The V call is TRBV12-3 or TRBV12-4, the J call TRBJ1-1; D not resolved. Sequencing was performed on blood. This TCR was recovered from a middle-aged woman with Graves' ophthalmopathy. CDR3 amino acids: CASSLGGVVEAFF. DNA for the CDR3: TGTGCCAGCAGTTTAGGCGGGGTCGTAGAAGCTTTCTTT.